The rows below give T cell receptor beta chains drawn from one sample of a study of identical twins. TCRdb re-analysed the 5' RACE reads in MiXCR, keeping a single row per CDR3 protein. The sample has about 220,000 distinct CDR3 sequences; about 7.5% are singletons. The same specimen was also included in a second study, on yellow fever vaccine responses in identical twins.

Material: CD8+ T cells sorted from blood. These TCRs come from a woman younger than 35 in good health. Each CDR3 is given without its conserved first and last residue. The order of the fields is V gene, D gene, CDR3 protein. A D gene is named only where the DNA matches it firmly.

TRBV5-1 | . | ASSLAVGTGELF
TRBV12-3/TRBV12-4 | TRBD1 | ASSTGDLTDTQY
TRBV24-1 | TRBD2 | ATSDSRTSGYNEQF
TRBV27 | TRBD2 | ASSLPGRALYEQY
TRBV27 | . | ASSLFRRGDYNEQF
TRBV14 | . | ASSQGRATTDTQY
TRBV2 | . | ASSEYTRQPQH
TRBV6-1 | . | ASKTGASNYGYT
TRBV6-5 | . | ASSYGTTVSTGELF
TRBV7-2 | . | ASSPRDRNTQY
TRBV3-1 | . | ASSQEWGSSYNEQF
TRBV12-3/TRBV12-4 | . | ASSLGPRGEQF
TRBV5-8 | . | ASRSYRVAKNIQY
TRBV5-5 | TRBD2 | ASRFLAGGWTGELF
TRBV10-2 | . | ASTPEGGLVNEQF
TRBV7-9 | . | ASSLSPRNSPLH
TRBV7-9 | . | ASSLDPTVGLF
TRBV5-1 | TRBD2 | ASSQKTPGAGGIQETQY
TRBV7-7 | . | ASSPGTTSWETQY
TRBV25-1 | . | ASSDPSSTLYEQY
TRBV9 | TRBD2 | ASSVLPGGWVDNEQF
TRBV20-1 | TRBD2 | SARDEGTSDLSGTQY
TRBV27 | . | ASRPGPYASGNTIY
TRBV29-1 | TRBD1 | SVEDGTGVNTEAF
TRBV27 | . | ASSPRLGTDTQY
TRBV7-9 | . | ASTRVGENEQF
TRBV3-1 | TRBD1 | ASSQVTGRTGELF
TRBV6-1 | . | ASSEFDGSNQPQH
TRBV13 | . | ASSLALSGLGETQY
TRBV12-5 | . | ASGPPQNTGELF
TRBV7-8 | TRBD2 | ASSSTMGGNEQY
TRBV28 | . | ASSLEQGLTGYT
TRBV5-6 | . | ASSPRGNYEQY
TRBV7-8 | TRBD2 | ASSLAGSGRTGEQY
TRBV9 | . | ASSPPPDRQETQY
TRBV6-5 | . | ASSYEVIGSYNSPLH
TRBV27 | . | ASREGHPRLPLH
TRBV3-1 | . | ASSQDGASTDTQY
TRBV7-9 | TRBD1 | ASSGRDRVGEAF
TRBV6-1 | . | ASSQRLDWNTEAF
TRBV27 | TRBD2 | ASTPTSGRGAFSEEQY
TRBV7-8 | . | ASSLGGDQPQH
TRBV7-3 | . | ASSLTLGGNNEQF
TRBV3-1 | TRBD1 | ASSQGGGGFGYT
TRBV14 | . | ASSSRRLVQETQY
TRBV7-9 | . | ASSPPGRGPGDTQY